Listed below are T cell receptor beta chains from one sample, sequenced in a study of cytomegalovirus exposure and HLA in healthy donors. Using immunoSEQ multiplex PCR, the repertoire was profiled, and TCRdb retains in-frame clones only, with some absent. The sample has about 180,000 clones; 80% are singletons. Input material: PBMCs. The source is a woman in her forties or fifties in good health and CMV-seropositive. Both conserved end residues are trimmed from each CDR3.

J,V,CDR3
TRBJ2-7,TRBV7-9,SSSLGSPRVYEQY
TRBJ1-4,TRBV28,ASNLLGEKLF
TRBJ2-1,TRBV7-3,ASSLQPRGLAGGRRSNEQF
TRBJ1-3,TRBV4-3,ASSQDRTVGNTIY
TRBJ1-6,TRBV5-4,ASSLDRGSREPLH
TRBJ1-2,TRBV7-2,ASRLINYGYT
TRBJ2-1,TRBV7-9,ASSLAWTGPGNEQF
TRBJ1-4,TRBV7-9,ASSIGQGAFEKLF
TRBJ2-4,TRBV9,ASSVVQGSPAKNIQY
TRBJ2-2,TRBV2,ASSGWVGQGNAKLF
TRBJ1-5,TRBV12-5,ASGSDSRWPQH
TRBJ1-5,TRBV7-9,ASSLDGRANQPQH
TRBJ1-1,TRBV28,ASTLDTRNTEAF
TRBJ2-7,TRBV29-1,SVGVTSSYEQY
TRBJ2-1,TRBV15,ATSRGDSRSYNEQF
TRBJ1-2,TRBV4-1,ASSLDRGDYGYT
TRBJ2-7,TRBV27,ASSSPARQGVYEQY
NA,TRBV4-3,ASSQYEGEQY
TRBJ1-2,TRBV9,ASSPPSGAYGYT
TRBJ1-2,TRBV5-1,ASSLDPDSYGYT
NA,TRBV7-9,ASSLWAGTGPHEQY
TRBJ2-7,TRBV15,ATSSPGLAGDYEQY
TRBJ2-4,TRBV21-1,ASSRDRASKNIQY
TRBJ2-2,TRBV5-1,ASSLQIAGANTGELF
TRBJ1-2,TRBV7-9,SSSSTSGLRGYT
TRBJ1-2,TRBV5-1,ASSLGQVSDYGYT
TRBJ2-7,TRBV28,ASTPWRDQGEQY
TRBJ1-5,TRBV30,AWSYSNQPQH
TRBJ2-3,TRBV10-2,ASDGLAGLASTDTQY
TRBJ2-7,TRBV19,ASRITSRGQGYEQY
TRBJ2-7,TRBV7-9,ASGGQPGHSSYEQY
TRBJ2-2,TRBV6-1,ASSEGGPGTGELF
TRBJ1-2,TRBV6-5,ASGRTHRTGYGYT
TRBJ2-2,TRBV5-4,ASSKFDRARTGELF
TRBJ2-2,TRBV7-3,ASSLNRGTGELF
TRBJ2-1,TRBV12-5,ASGRLSGSYNEQF
TRBJ2-4,TRBV2,ASSRDRGSKNIQY
TRBJ2-1,TRBV7-8,ASSLVPFSYNEQF
TRBJ2-1,TRBV7-3,ASSAAGGSYNEQF
TRBJ2-7,TRBV5-1,ASSLAGTTYEQY
TRBJ1-1,TRBV27,ASSSVRQTAQAF
TRBJ1-1,TRBV19,ASSSRQGEAF
TRBJ2-1,TRBV18,ASSPGLPTNEQF
TRBJ2-7,TRBV10-3,AIRQGGERYEQY
TRBJ2-1,TRBV7-6,ASSLDAGLSNEQF
NA,TRBV9,ASSVGQSATYEQY